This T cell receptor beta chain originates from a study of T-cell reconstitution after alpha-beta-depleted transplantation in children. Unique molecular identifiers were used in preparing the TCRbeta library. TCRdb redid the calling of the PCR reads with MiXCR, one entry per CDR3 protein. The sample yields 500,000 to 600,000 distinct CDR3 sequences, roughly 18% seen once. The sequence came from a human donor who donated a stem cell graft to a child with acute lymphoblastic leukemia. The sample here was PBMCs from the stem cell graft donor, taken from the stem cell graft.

In DNA, the CDR3 is TGTGCCACGACTAGCGGGTATTACAATGAGCAGTTCTTC. This encodes CATTSGYYNEQFF. The chain employs TRBV7-3 and TRBJ2-1; 10 bases align to TRBD2. CDR3 length equals 13 residues. V lost 10 bases to trimming and J lost 4 bases; unmatched junction nucleotides: 4. Per germline, CDR1 SGHTA and CDR2 FQGTGA.